These 13 T cell receptor beta chains originate from one sample sequenced in a study of T cell responses to AZD1222 COVID-19 vaccine. Profiling relied on immunoSEQ multiplex PCR, and the TCRdb table lists in-frame clones only, not all of them. The data show about 130,000 clones, with more than 75% seen just once and about 22% held by the top ten. The material was peripheral blood, obtained on day 0 of AZD1222 vaccination. The receptor set was obtained from an adult in good health.

V usage is TRBV3-1 (or the pseudogene TRBV3-2) and J usage is TRBJ1-2; D ambiguous. Trimming shortened V by 1 base and J by 7 bases, and 4 bases separated the two germline ends. Germline V gene lookup returns CDR1 LGHDT and CDR2 YNNKEL (reference sequence). The CDR3 runs to 11 residues. The CDR3, as DNA: TGTGCCAGCAGCCAAGTGGGTGGCTACACCTTC. Encoded protein: CASSQVGGYTF.

The chain couples TRBV6-2 or TRBV6-3 to TRBJ2-3, with TRBD2 identical over 9 bases. With V trimmed by 5 bases and J by 2 bases, 8 bases remained unmatched. CDR3 length: 16 amino acids. The germline CDR1 and CDR2 sequences are MNHEY and SVGEGT. The CDR3, as DNA: TGTGCCAGCAGTCGCCTTAGCGGGGGCTACACAGATACGCAGTATTTT. Translated: CASSRLSGGYTDTQYF.

This clone has only a few counts. The chain recombines TRBV7-8 with TRBJ1-2; 11 nucleotides agree with TRBD1. Trimming removed 5 bases from V and 5 bases from J; junction bases left unmatched: 4. The CDR3 runs to 14 residues. Germline CDR1 and CDR2: SGHVS and FQNEAQ. CDR3 loop: CASSPGTGGYGYTF. CDR3 coding DNA: TGTGCCAGCAGCCCAGGGACAGGGGGATATGGCTACACCTTC.

The gene calls are TRBV5-4 and TRBJ2-3; D gene uncertain. The CDR3 runs to 13 residues. V lost 0 bases to trimming and J lost 2 bases, with 4 bases between them. Germline CDR1 is SGHNT and CDR2 is YYREEE (reference sequence). The CDR3 is CASSLESTDTQYF. DNA of the CDR3: TGTGCCAGCAGCTTGGAATCCACAGATACGCAGTATTTT.

The DNA for the CDR3 is TGTGCCAGCAGCGGGACAGTGAGCTCCTACGAGCAGTACTTC. This codes for CASSGTVSSYEQYF. This chain connects TRBV9 to TRBJ2-7; a weak D match, TRBD1 (6 bases). V was clipped by 3 bases and J by 0 bases, with 10 bases between them. The CDR3 is 14 amino acids. CDR1 and CDR2 (germline): SGDLS, YYNGEE.

The rearrangement links TRBV12-3 or TRBV12-4 to TRBJ2-5, with D possibly TRBD1 on 5 matching bases. Trimming removed 3 bases at V and 9 bases at J, with 14 bases between. This CDR3 spans 13 amino acids. In DNA, the CDR3 is TGTGCCAGCAGTTTTCGCGGTACAGGCCCCCAGTACTTC. Its translation is CASSFRGTGPQYF.

The chain combines TRBV27 with TRBJ1-5, with 9 positions matching TRBD1. From germline, CDR1 is MNHEY and CDR2 SMNVEV (reference sequence). The CDR3 is 17 amino acids. The ends lost 4 bases at V and 5 bases at J; junction bases unmatched: 12. Here the CDR3 reads CASSSLPTRDRDQPQHF. For the CDR3, the DNA is TGTGCCAGCAGTTCACTCCCTACCCGGGACAGGGATCAGCCCCAGCATTTT.

In its sample, this clone was seen once. The V call is TRBV6-2 or TRBV6-3, the J call TRBJ1-1; 10 nucleotides agree with TRBD1. The CDR3 has 16 residues. The V gene's germline CDR1 is MNHEY and CDR2 SVGEGT. The V segment lost 5 bases and the J segment 6 bases; nucleotides outside the gene matches: 12. CDR3 residues: CASSALTGTGDPEAFF. The CDR3 region has the DNA TGTGCCAGCAGTGCTCTTACCGGGACAGGGGACCCTGAAGCTTTCTTT.

The chain links TRBV9 to TRBJ1-3; no firm D call. V was clipped by 0 bases and J by 3 bases, with 7 bases between them. Per the germline V gene, CDR1 is SGDLS and CDR2 is YYNGEE. The CDR3 sequence is 14 residues long. The CDR3 loop is CASSVEVLGNTIYF. Written as DNA, the CDR3 is TGTGCCAGCAGCGTAGAGGTGCTTGGAAACACCATATATTTT.

This sequence joins TRBV18 and TRBJ1-2; 7 nucleotides align to TRBD1. With V trimmed by 0 bases and J by 4 bases, 11 bases remained unmatched. Germline values: CDR1 KGHSH, CDR2 LQKENI. This CDR3 contains 17 residues. CDR3: CASSPPVRTGFLYGYTF. CDR3 in DNA: TGTGCCAGCTCACCACCGGTCCGGACAGGATTTCTCTATGGCTACACCTTC.

This clone was seen just once. This chain uses TRBV14 with TRBJ1-3; perhaps TRBD1 as D (5 bases). Germline assignment: CDR1 SGHDN and CDR2 FVKESK. Trimming removed 6 bases at V and 4 bases at J, with 10 bases between. The length of the CDR3 is 13 residues. The CDR3 region is CASSRGFGNTIYF. CDR3 nucleotides: TGTGCCAGCAGTAGGGGATTCGGAAACACCATATATTTT.

The chain links TRBV7-9 to TRBJ2-5; TRBD2 matches 11 bases. CDR1 is SEHNR, CDR2 FQNEAQ, per germline (reference sequence). The CDR3 runs 14 residues. V gave up 7 bases and J gave up 4 bases; unmatched junction bases: 5. The CDR3 sequence: CASKPTSGGETQYF. The DNA of the CDR3 is TGTGCCAGCAAACCTACTAGCGGGGGAGAGACCCAGTACTTC. Using reference TRBV7-9 and TRBJ2-5 for the parts outside the CDR3, the full variable domain is DTGVSQNPRHKITKRGQNVTFRCDPISEHNRLYWYRQTLGQGPEFLTYFQNEAQLEKSRLLSDRFSAERPKGSFSTLEIQRTEQGDSAMYLCASKPTSGGETQYFGPGTRLLVL.

The chain uses TRBV11-2 and TRBJ2-5; D remains unclear. The CDR3 sequence is 13 residues long. CDR1 is SGHAT and CDR2 is FQNNGV in the germline V gene. V gave up 1 base and J gave up 4 bases, with 7 bases separating them. CDR3 DNA: TGTGCCAGCAGCTTAGCTACCGTAGAGACCCAGTACTTC. This codes for CASSLATVETQYF.